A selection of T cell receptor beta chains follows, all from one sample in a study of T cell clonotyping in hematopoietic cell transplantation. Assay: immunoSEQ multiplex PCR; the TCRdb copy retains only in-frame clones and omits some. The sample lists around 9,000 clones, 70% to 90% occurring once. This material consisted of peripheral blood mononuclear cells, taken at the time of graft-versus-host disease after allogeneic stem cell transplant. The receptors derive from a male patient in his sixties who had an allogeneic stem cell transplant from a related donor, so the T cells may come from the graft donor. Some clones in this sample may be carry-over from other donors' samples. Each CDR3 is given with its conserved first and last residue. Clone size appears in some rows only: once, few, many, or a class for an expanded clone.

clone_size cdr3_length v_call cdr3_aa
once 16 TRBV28 CASSLQGGLAGGKQFF
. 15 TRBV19 CASSIAGHEAYEQYF
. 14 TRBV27 CASSPGTRYNEQFF
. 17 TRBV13 CASSPGLLAVFGNEQFF
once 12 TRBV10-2 CASSESGATQYF
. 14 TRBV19 CASSIVGSYNEQFF
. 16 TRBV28 CATLSGTGGFNEKLFF
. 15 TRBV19 CASSTGPSGNSPLHF
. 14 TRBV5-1 CASSISGGAYEQYF
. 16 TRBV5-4 CASRSSGGAGTDTQYF
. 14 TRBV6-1 CASSMAATDSPLHF
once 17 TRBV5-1 CASSLATGQGINYGYTF
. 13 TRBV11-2 CASSPGHQETQYF
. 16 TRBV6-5 CASSYSGGGGNSPLHF
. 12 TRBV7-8 CASSLSYDEQFF
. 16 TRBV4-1 CASSQERQGQNQPQHF
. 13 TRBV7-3 CASSEILTGELFF
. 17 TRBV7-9 CASSLSPHRGERETQYF
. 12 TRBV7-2 CASSISNYEQYF
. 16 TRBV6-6 CASSYSLPGNNYGYTF